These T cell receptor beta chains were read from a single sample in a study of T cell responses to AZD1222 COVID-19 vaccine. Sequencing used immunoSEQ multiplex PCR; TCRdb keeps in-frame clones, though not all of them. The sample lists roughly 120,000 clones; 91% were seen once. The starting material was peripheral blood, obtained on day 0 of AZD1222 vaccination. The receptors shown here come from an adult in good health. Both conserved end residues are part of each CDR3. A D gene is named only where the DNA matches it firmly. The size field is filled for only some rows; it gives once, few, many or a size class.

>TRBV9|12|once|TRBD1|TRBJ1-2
CASRSGGDGYTF
TGTGCCAGCAGGTCAGGGGGCGATGGCTACACCTTC
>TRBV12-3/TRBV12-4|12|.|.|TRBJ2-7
CASSLLAYEQYF
TGTGCCAGCAGTTTATTAGCCTACGAGCAGTACTTC
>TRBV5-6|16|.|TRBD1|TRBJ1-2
CASSSPGQGSHHGYTF
TGTGCCAGCAGCTCACCGGGACAGGGTAGTCATCATGGCTACACCTTC
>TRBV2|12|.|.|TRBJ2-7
CAIRGRRDEQYF
TGTGCCATCAGAGGGCGACGAGACGAGCAGTACTTC
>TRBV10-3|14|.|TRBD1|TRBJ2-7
CAINSGTGNYEQYF
TGTGCCATCAATTCCGGGACAGGGAACTACGAGCAGTACTTC
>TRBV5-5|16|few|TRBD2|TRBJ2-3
CASSSTWREGLIGQYF
TGTGCCAGCAGCTCCACGTGGCGGGAGGGTTTAATCGGGCAGTATTTT
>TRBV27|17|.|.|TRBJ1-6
CASSPNRGGSYNSPLHF
TGTGCCAGCAGTCCGAACCGGGGGGGCTCCTATAATTCACCCCTCCACTTT
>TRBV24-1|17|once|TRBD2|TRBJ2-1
CATSEPLAEGEHGEQFF
TGTGCCACCAGTGAGCCCCTAGCGGAAGGGGAGCACGGTGAGCAGTTCTTC
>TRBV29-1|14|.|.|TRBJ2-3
CSVVGQGRTDTQYF
TGCAGCGTTGTAGGGCAGGGGAGAACAGATACGCAGTATTTT
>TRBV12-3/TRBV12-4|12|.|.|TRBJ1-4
CASSLIGYRVFF
TGTGCCAGCAGTTTAATTGGTTATAGGGTGTTTTTT
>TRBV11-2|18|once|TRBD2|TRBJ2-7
CASSLDSGLAGRGYEQYF
TGTGCCAGCAGCTTAGACTCGGGACTAGCGGGGCGGGGGTACGAGCAGTACTTC
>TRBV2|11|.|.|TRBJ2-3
CASRGTDTQYF
TGTGCCAGCCGGGGGACAGATACGCAGTATTTT
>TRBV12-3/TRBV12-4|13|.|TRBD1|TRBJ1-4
CASTSGQGEKLFF
TGTGCCAGCACCTCGGGACAGGGAGAAAAACTGTTTTTT
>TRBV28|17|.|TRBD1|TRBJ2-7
CASSLWADSTGDYEQYF
TGTGCCAGCAGTTTATGGGCAGACTCGACAGGGGACTACGAGCAGTACTTC
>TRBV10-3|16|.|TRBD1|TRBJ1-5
CAISGTGGSVGQPQHF
TGTGCCATCAGCGGGACAGGGGGCAGCGTCGGTCAGCCCCAGCATTTT
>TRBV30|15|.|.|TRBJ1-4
CATENRDSGGEKLFF
TGTGCCACCGAGAACAGGGACTCTGGGGGTGAAAAACTGTTTTTT
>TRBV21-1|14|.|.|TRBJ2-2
CASRGTPNTGELFF
TGTGCCAGCCGAGGGACACCAAACACCGGGGAGCTGTTTTTT
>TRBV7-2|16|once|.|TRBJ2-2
CASSGTSGQPTGELFF
TGTGCCAGCAGCGGTACCTCGGGACAACCAACCGGGGAACTGTTTTTT
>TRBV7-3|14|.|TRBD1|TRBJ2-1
CASSRTGGWDEQFF
TGTGCCAGCAGCCGGACAGGGGGCTGGGATGAGCAGTTCTTC
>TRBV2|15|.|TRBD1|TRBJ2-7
CASREGQGVFYEQYF
TGTGCCAGCAGGGAGGGACAGGGCGTTTTCTACGAGCAGTACTTC
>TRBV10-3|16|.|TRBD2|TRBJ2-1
CATNERSGEIVKGQFF
TGTGCCACCAACGAGAGGAGCGGGGAGATCGTAAAAGGGCAGTTCTTC
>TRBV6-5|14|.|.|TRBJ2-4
CASSLTLAKNIQYF
TGTGCCAGCAGTTTAACGTTAGCCAAAAACATTCAGTACTTC
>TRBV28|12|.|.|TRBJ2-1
CASSLPYNEQFF
TGTGCCAGCAGTTTACCGTACAATGAGCAGTTCTTC
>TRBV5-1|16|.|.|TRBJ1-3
CASSSQSPGSGNTIYF
TGCGCCAGCAGCTCCCAGAGCCCGGGCTCTGGAAACACCATATATTTT
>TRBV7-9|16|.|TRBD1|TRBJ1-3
CASRLGTGTSGNTIYF
TGTGCCAGCAGGCTCGGGACAGGGACGTCTGGAAACACCATATATTTT
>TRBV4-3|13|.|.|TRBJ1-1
CASSQWGTSEAFF
TGCGCCAGCAGCCAATGGGGGACAAGTGAAGCTTTCTTT
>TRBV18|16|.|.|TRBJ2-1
CASSPGTDSSYNEQFF
TGTGCCAGCTCACCCGGGACGGATAGCTCCTACAATGAGCAGTTCTTC
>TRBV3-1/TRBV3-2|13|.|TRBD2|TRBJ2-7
CASSPRTSYEQYF
TGTGCCAGCAGCCCCCGGACTAGTTACGAGCAGTACTTC
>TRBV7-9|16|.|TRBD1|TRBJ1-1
CASSPGQGRKNTEAFF
TGTGCCAGCAGCCCGGGACAGGGGAGGAAGAACACTGAAGCTTTCTTT
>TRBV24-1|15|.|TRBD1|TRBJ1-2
CATSDSRDRVIGYTF
TGTGCCACCAGTGATTCCCGGGACAGGGTTATTGGCTACACCTTC
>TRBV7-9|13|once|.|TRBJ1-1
CASSLQGVAEAFF
TGTGCCAGCAGCTTACAGGGTGTTGCTGAAGCTTTCTTT
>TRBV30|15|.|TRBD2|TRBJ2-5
CAWLGWEGLFETQYF
TGTGCCTGGTTGGGGTGGGAGGGCCTTTTTGAGACCCAGTACTTC
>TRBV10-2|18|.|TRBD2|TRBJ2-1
CASSLLGLAPSSYNEQFF
TGCGCCAGCAGTCTCCTCGGACTAGCCCCCAGCTCCTACAATGAGCAGTTCTTC
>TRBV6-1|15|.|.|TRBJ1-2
CASSEAGALVYGYTF
TGTGCCAGCAGTGAAGCCGGGGCCCTCGTCTATGGCTACACCTTC
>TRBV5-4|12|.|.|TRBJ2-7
CASSLETSEQYF
TGTGCCAGCAGCTTGGAAACGAGCGAGCAGTACTTC
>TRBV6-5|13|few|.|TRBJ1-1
CASSYSEGAWAFF
TGTGCCAGCAGTTACTCTGAAGGGGCGTGGGCTTTCTTT
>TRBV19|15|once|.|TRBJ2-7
CASSNPSGQTYEQYF
TGTGCCAGTAGTAACCCCAGCGGGCAGACCTACGAGCAGTACTTC
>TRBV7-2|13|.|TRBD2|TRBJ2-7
CASSFSGRYEQYF
TGTGCCAGCAGCTTTAGCGGGAGATACGAGCAGTACTTC
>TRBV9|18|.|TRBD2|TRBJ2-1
CASSVGGGSGSVNNEQFF
TGTGCCAGCAGCGTAGGGGGAGGTAGCGGGAGCGTTAACAATGAGCAGTTCTTC
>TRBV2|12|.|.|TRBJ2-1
CASSDRYNEQFF
TGTGCCAGCAGTGACCGCTACAATGAGCAGTTCTTC
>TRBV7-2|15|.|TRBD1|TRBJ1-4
CASSLPTGRQEKLFF
TGTGCCAGCAGCCTCCCGACAGGGAGACAGGAAAAACTGTTTTTT
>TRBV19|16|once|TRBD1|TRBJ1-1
CASRGLAGQRNTEAFF
TGTGCCAGTAGGGGGCTGGCGGGACAGAGGAACACTGAAGCTTTCTTT
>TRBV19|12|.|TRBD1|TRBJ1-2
CASRRTGDFYTF
TGTGCCAGTAGGAGGACAGGCGACTTCTACACCTTC
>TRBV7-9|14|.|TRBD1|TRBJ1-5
CASSEGQYNQPQHF
TGTGCCAGCAGCGAGGGACAGTACAATCAGCCCCAGCATTTT
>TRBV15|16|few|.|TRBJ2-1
CATSRDPGGPYNEQFF
TGTGCCACCAGCAGAGACCCTGGAGGACCATACAATGAGCAGTTCTTC
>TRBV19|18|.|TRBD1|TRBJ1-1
CASSIAGQGTLVNTEAFF
TGTGCCAGTAGTATAGCGGGACAGGGGACTCTTGTGAACACTGAAGCTTTCTTT
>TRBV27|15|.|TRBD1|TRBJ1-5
CASSSGTGVDQPQHF
TGTGCCAGCAGTTCCGGGACAGGGGTGGATCAGCCCCAGCATTTT
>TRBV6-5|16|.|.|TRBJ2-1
CASSSFGGVVLNEQFF
TGTGCCAGCAGTTCCTTTGGGGGAGTAGTTCTTAATGAGCAGTTCTTC
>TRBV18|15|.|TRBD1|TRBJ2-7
CASSPDAGQGVKQYF
TGTGCCAGCTCACCAGATGCGGGACAGGGCGTAAAGCAGTACTTC
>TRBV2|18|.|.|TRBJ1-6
CASSRTHEGNNYNSPLHF
TGTGCCAGCAGTAGGACACACGAAGGCAATAATTATAATTCACCCCTCCACTTT
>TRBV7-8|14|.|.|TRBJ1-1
CASGRDKVDTEAFF
TGTGCCAGCGGACGGGATAAGGTAGACACTGAAGCTTTCTTT